This T cell receptor (beta chain) was found in a study of T cells in Graves' hyperthyroidism and ophthalmopathy. Using RNA transcripts as the source, TCR beta CDR3 regions were amplified. The primer set for the first-round RT-PCR of the TCR CDR3 was HTBI. TCRdb re-called the multiplex PCR reads through MiXCR, storing one row per CDR3 protein. The table lists roughly 500,000 distinct CDR3 sequences, 40% to 50% of them singletons, with roughly 45% in the top ten. Study-level findings and limits: A model of 13 V-J pairs discriminated ophthalmopathy from stable hyperthyroidism. The model identified upcoming ophthalmopathy a median approximately 6.5 months ahead of onset. The blood repertoire included most of the expanded thyroid clonotypes above 0.001.

Not enrolled were patients with uncontrolled infection, other autoimmune disease, pregnancy or lactation. In regard to this clonotype: Its antigen is still unknown.

This CDR3 is 15 amino acids long. Per germline, CDR1 MDHEN and CDR2 SYDVKM. V was trimmed by 6 bases and J by 2 bases, leaving 14 bases between them. The specimen was peripheral blood or thyroid tissue (not recorded which). The sequence derives from an adult woman with Graves' disease, either hyperthyroidism or ophthalmopathy (not recorded which). The chain carries TRBV28 and TRBJ1-3; D is possibly TRBD1 (5 bases). The CDR3 region has the DNA TGTGCCAGCAGGCGTTCGAGGGACCCTGGAAACACCATATATTTT. This translates into CASRRSRDPGNTIYF.